The 19 T cell receptor beta chains presented below share a single source sample, sequenced in a study of T cells in Graves' hyperthyroidism and ophthalmopathy. Regions amplified from RNA transcripts were the TCR beta CDR3 regions. A set of HTBI primers served as the primers for a first-round RT-PCR of the TCR CDR3. TCRdb re-derived calls from the multiplex PCR reads in MiXCR, one entry per CDR3 protein. The profile shows roughly 300,000 distinct CDR3 sequences, roughly a fifth of them singletons. The sequencing sample was made of blood. The receptor set was obtained from a woman aged 45-59 years with Graves' hyperthyroidism.

This clonotype occurred many times. The chain links TRBV20-1 to TRBJ2-1, with 14 bases aligning to TRBD2. Looked up from germline, CDR1 is DFQATT and CDR2 is SNEGSKA (reference sequence). The CDR3 consists of 15 residues. After removal of 5 bases from V and 7 bases from J, the junction contained 7 bases not matched to a gene. The CDR3 is CSAPGLAGGLNEQFF. DNA of the CDR3: TGCAGTGCTCCTGGACTAGCGGGGGGCCTAAATGAGCAGTTCTTC.

In its sample, this clonotype was seen a few times. V usage is TRBV3-1 and J usage is TRBJ2-1; D call uncertain. Trimming shortened V by 0 bases and J by 10 bases, and 10 bases separated the two germline ends. CDR3 size: 13 residues. Germline V CDR1 and CDR2: LGHDT, YNNKEL (reference sequence). In DNA, the CDR3 is TGTGCCAGCAGCCAAGATAACGTACGGGAGCAGTTCTTC. It specifies CASSQDNVREQFF.

This clonotype was found many times. The gene calls are TRBV11-2 and TRBJ2-5, with TRBD2 identical over 9 bases. Germline CDR1 reads SGHAT; CDR2 reads FQNNGV. The V segment lost 3 bases and the J segment 2 bases; nucleotides outside the gene matches: 4. CDR3 size: 15 residues. The CDR3 region has the DNA TGTGCCAGCAGCTTGGCTAGCGGGACTCAAGAGACCCAGTACTTC. Its translation: CASSLASGTQETQYF.

This clonotype was seen ten or more times. The chain joins TRBV27 to TRBJ1-5; no reliable D call. V was clipped by 3 bases and J by 2 bases, with 11 bases between them. The germline V gene encodes CDR1 MNHEY and CDR2 SMNVEV (reference sequence). The CDR3 has 15 residues. The CDR3 DNA reads TGTGCCAGCAGTTTCGAGGGTTTCGGCAATCAGCCCCAGCATTTT. As protein: CASSFEGFGNQPQHF.

The chain employs TRBV9 and TRBJ1-2; 7 bases are shared with TRBD1. Germline CDR1 and CDR2: SGDLS and YYNGEE. The V segment lost 2 bases and the J segment 8 bases; nucleotides outside the gene matches: 12. This CDR3 has 15 amino acids. The CDR3 nucleotides are TGTGCCAGCAGCGTTCAGATGACAGGGTGGGGCGGCTACACCTTC. Translated: CASSVQMTGWGGYTF.

The sample holds many counts of this clonotype. The rearrangement uses TRBV3-1 and TRBJ2-5; 14 positions agree with TRBD2. The CDR3 contains 20 residues. The J segment lost 4 bases and the V segment lost 1 base, leaving 14 bases of the junction unmatched. CDR1 and CDR2 from the germline V gene are LGHDT and YNNKEL (reference sequence). The CDR3 protein is CASSQVSPGLAGAPRETQYF. DNA of the CDR3: TGTGCCAGCAGCCAAGTCTCTCCGGGACTAGCGGGGGCCCCTCGAGAGACCCAGTACTTC.

In this sample, this clonotype turned up many times. The chain links TRBV2 to TRBJ2-3, with D perhaps TRBD1 (6 bases). CDR3 length equals 14 residues. CDR1 SNHLY and CDR2 FYNNEI come from the germline V gene. V was trimmed by 6 bases and J by 3 bases, leaving 13 bases between them. The CDR3: CASSPQGPTDTQYF. CDR3 coding DNA: TGTGCCAGCAGCCCCCAGGGGCCGACAGATACGCAGTATTTT.

The J gene is TRBJ1-2, the V gene TRBV6-5; D may be TRBD1 (5 bases). The CDR3 contains 13 residues. Germline loops: CDR1 MNHEY, CDR2 SVGAGI. Deletions cut 5 bases from V and 8 bases from J, with 15 bases between. DNA of the CDR3: TGTGCCAGCAGTAACGGGGGTGTCTGGGGCTACACCTTC. This translates into CASSNGGVWGYTF.

The genes are TRBV9 and TRBJ2-3, with a weak D call TRBD1 (6 bases). CDR3 length equals 15 residues. Between the trimmed V and J ends, which lost 4 bases and 4 bases, there was a span of 16 bases. Per the germline V gene, CDR1 is SGDLS and CDR2 is YYNGEE. CDR3 in amino acids: CASSPSPGAADTQYF. DNA of the CDR3: TGTGCCAGCAGCCCTAGCCCAGGGGCCGCAGATACGCAGTATTTT.

This clonotype was seen a handful of times. The rearrangement links TRBV29-1 to TRBJ2-7, with D uncertain. With 4 bases removed from V and 0 bases from J, the gap between germline ends came to 13 bases. The CDR3 consists of 14 residues. Germline values: CDR1 SQVTM, CDR2 ANQGSEA. The CDR3 nucleotides are TGCAGCGTTGTTTGGCAGGCCCTCTCCTACGAGCAGTACTTC. Translated, it gives CSVVWQALSYEQYF.

This clonotype was observed at least ten times. The chain carries TRBV15 and TRBJ1-4; possible D gene TRBD1, 5 bases. The CDR3 consists of 14 residues. Germline V gives CDR1 LNHNV, CDR2 YYDKDF (reference sequence). Trimming shortened V by 9 bases and J by 3 bases, and 14 bases separated the two germline ends. CDR3 region: CATSPGRSNEKLFF. The CDR3, as DNA: TGTGCCACGAGTCCGGGACGTTCTAATGAAAAACTGTTTTTT.

This clonotype was detected many times. The V gene is TRBV6-2 or TRBV6-3, the J gene TRBJ2-7; no reliable D call. Germline assignment: CDR1 MNHEY and CDR2 SVGEGT. V lost 0 bases and J 2 bases, leaving 5 bases between the germline ends. The CDR3 has 13 residues. DNA of the CDR3: TGTGCCAGCAGTTACTCGCAGCCCTACGAGCAGTACTTC. Its translation is CASSYSQPYEQYF.

The J gene is TRBJ2-3, the V gene TRBV3-1; 9 nucleotides match TRBD1. V dropped 5 bases and J dropped 5; count of bases not matched to a gene: 8. The CDR3 extends over 15 amino acids. Germline V gives CDR1 LGHDT, CDR2 YNNKEL (reference sequence). The CDR3: CASSVRDRAVDTQYF. In DNA form, the CDR3 reads TGTGCCAGCAGCGTCCGGGACAGGGCGGTAGATACGCAGTATTTT.

The chain carries TRBV19 and TRBJ2-1; D is tentatively TRBD1 or TRBD2 (5 bases each). CDR1 and CDR2 from the germline V gene are LNHDA and SQIVND (reference sequence). There are 15 residues in the CDR3. Between the trimmed V and J ends, which lost 7 bases and 4 bases, there was a span of 17 bases. The CDR3 region is CASTPRGRAYNEQFF. CDR3 sequence (DNA): TGTGCCAGTACCCCCCGGGGCAGGGCTTACAATGAGCAGTTCTTC.

This clonotype has ten or more counts. V usage is TRBV20-1 and J usage is TRBJ2-1, with unresolved D. The CDR3 covers 12 residues. Germline V gene sequence: CDR1 DFQATT, CDR2 SNEGSKA (reference sequence). V lost 3 bases, J lost 3 bases, and 6 bases lay in between. CDR3: CSASGLYNEQFF. The CDR3 nucleotides are TGCAGTGCTAGCGGGCTCTACAATGAGCAGTTCTTC.

This rearrangement joins TRBV3-1 to TRBJ1-3; 8 bases agree with TRBD1. The V gene's germline CDR1 is LGHDT and CDR2 YNNKEL (reference sequence). V lost 1 base and J lost 2; bases outside the gene matches: 1. The CDR3 is 15 amino acids. DNA of the CDR3: TGTGCCAGCAGCCAAGGGACAGGGCCTGGAAACACCATATATTTT. Protein sequence: CASSQGTGPGNTIYF.

Ten or more counts support this clonotype. This chain connects TRBV6-1 to TRBJ2-7, with TRBD2 matching over 7 bases. V was pared by 6 bases and J by 2 bases, with 16 bases of the junction left unmatched. The CDR3 length is 17 residues. Germline CDR1 MNHNS, CDR2 SASEGT. In DNA, the CDR3 is TGTGCCAGCAGCTCCGTGTCTAGCGGTATACGCGCCTACGAGCAGTACTTC. It encodes CASSSVSSGIRAYEQYF.

This clonotype was detected ten times or more. J is TRBJ2-7 and V is TRBV11-2; TRBD1 aligns across 8 bases. Unmatched junction bases numbered 9, after V lost 0 bases and J lost 8 bases. From germline, CDR1 is SGHAT and CDR2 FQNNGV. This CDR3 comprises 15 residues. The CDR3 bases are TGTGCCAGCAGCTTAGATAGACAGGGGACCGAGCAGCAGTACTTC. Protein sequence: CASSLDRQGTEQQYF.

This clonotype appeared many times. J is TRBJ2-7 and V is TRBV7-9; D perhaps matches TRBD1 (6 bases). The CDR3 runs to 14 residues. The V end lost 5 bases, the J end lost 1 base, and 12 bases lay between the germline ends. Germline V gene sequence: CDR1 SEHNR, CDR2 FQNEAQ (reference sequence). This CDR3 is CASSPAGASYEQYF. The CDR3 DNA reads as TGTGCCAGCAGCCCCGCAGGGGCTTCCTACGAGCAGTACTTC.